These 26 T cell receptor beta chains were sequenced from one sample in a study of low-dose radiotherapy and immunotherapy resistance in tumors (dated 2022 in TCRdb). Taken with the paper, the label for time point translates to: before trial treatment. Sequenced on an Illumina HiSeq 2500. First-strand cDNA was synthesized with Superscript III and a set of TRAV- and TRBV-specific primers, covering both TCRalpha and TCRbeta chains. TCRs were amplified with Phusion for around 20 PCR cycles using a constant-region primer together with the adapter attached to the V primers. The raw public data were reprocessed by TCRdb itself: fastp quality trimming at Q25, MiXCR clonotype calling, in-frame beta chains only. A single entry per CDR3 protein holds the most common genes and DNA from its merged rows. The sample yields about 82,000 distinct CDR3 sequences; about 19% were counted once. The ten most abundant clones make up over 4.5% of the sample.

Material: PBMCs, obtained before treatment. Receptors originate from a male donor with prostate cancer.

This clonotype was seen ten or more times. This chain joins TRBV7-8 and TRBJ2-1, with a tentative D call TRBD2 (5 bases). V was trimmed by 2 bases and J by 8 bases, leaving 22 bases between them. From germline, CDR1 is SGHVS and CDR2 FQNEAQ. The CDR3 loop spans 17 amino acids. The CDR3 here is CASSLKSAAAVGDEQFF. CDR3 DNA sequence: TGTGCCAGCAGCTTAAAAAGTGCAGCGGCCGTGGGTGATGAGCAGTTCTTC.

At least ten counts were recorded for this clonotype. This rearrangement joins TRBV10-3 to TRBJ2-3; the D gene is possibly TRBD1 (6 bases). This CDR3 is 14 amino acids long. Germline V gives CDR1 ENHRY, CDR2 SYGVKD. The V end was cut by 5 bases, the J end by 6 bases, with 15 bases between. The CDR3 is CAISLTGPHDTQYF. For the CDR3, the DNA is TGTGCCATCAGTTTAACAGGGCCCCACGATACGCAGTATTTT.

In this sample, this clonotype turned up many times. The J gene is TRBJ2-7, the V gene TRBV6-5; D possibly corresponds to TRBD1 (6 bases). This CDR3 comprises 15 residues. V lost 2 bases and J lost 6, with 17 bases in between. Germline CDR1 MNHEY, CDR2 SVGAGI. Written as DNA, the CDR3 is TGTGCCAGCAGTTACGTGGGGGCAAAGCTCTCCGAGCAGTACTTC. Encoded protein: CASSYVGAKLSEQYF.

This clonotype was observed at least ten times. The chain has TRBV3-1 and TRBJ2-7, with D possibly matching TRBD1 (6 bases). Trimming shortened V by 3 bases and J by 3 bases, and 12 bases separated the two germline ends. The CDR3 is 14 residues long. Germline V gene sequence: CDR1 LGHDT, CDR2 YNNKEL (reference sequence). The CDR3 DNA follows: TGTGCCAGCAGCCACCTCGACAGGCACTACGAGCAGTACTTC. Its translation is CASSHLDRHYEQYF.

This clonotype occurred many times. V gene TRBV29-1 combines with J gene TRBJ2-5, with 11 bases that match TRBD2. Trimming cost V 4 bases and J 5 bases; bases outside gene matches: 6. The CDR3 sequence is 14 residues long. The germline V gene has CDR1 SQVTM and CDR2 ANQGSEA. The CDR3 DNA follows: TGCAGCGTTGCCGCCCCTAGCGGGGGGGAGACCCAGTACTTC. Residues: CSVAAPSGGETQYF.

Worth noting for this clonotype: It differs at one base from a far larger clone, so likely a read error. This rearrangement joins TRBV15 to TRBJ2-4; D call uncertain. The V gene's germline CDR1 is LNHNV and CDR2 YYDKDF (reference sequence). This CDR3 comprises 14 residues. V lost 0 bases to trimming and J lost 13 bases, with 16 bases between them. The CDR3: CATSRDVARNEQYF. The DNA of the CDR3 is TGTGCCACCAGCAGAGATGTTGCTAGAAATGAGCAGTACTTC.

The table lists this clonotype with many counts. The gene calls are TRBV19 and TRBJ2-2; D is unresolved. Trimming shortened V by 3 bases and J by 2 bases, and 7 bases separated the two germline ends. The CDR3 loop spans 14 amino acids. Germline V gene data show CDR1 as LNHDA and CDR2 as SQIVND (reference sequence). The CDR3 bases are TGTGCCAGTAGTATTACCCTTAACACCGGGGAGCTGTTTTTT. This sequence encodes CASSITLNTGELFF.

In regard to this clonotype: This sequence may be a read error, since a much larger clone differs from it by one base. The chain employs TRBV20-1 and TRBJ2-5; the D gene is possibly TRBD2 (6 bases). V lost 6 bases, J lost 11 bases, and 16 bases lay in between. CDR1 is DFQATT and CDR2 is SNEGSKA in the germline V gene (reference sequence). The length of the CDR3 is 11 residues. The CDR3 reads CSADREPEQYF. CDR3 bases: TGCAGTGCGGACCGGGAGCCTGAGCAGTACTTC.

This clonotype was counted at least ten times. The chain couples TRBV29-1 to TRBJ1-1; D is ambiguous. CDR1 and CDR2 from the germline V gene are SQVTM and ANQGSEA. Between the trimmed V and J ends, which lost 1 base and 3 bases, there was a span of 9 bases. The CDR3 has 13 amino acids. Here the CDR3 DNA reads TGCAGCGTTGAAGGTCAGGAATACACTGAAGCTTTCTTT. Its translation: CSVEGQEYTEAFF.

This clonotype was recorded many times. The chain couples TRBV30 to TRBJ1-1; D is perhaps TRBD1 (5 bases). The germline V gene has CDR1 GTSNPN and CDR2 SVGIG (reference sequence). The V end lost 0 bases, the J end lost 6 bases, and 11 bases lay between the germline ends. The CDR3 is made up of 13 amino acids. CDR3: CAWSVGGMSEAFF. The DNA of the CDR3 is TGTGCCTGGAGTGTTGGGGGAATGTCTGAAGCTTTCTTT.

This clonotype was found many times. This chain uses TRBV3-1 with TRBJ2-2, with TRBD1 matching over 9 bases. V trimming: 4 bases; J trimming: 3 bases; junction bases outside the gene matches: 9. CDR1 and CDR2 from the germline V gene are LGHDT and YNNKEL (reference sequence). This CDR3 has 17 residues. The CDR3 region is CASSPGAGTGHTGELFF. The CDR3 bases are TGTGCCAGCAGCCCAGGGGCCGGGACAGGGCACACCGGGGAGCTGTTTTTT.

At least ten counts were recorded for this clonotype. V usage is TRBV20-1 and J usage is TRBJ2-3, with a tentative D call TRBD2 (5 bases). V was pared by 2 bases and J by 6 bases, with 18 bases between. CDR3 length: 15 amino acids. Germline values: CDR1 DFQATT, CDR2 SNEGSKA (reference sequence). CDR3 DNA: TGCAGTGCTAGAAATGGGAGAAACCCCTCGGATACGCAGTATTTT. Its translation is CSARNGRNPSDTQYF.

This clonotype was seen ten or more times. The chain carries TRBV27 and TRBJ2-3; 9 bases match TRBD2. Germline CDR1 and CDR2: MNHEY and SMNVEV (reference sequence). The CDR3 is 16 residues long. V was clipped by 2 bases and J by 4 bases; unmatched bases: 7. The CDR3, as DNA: TGTGCCAGCAGTTTACTGACTAGCGGCCCACCAGATACGCAGTATTTT. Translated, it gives CASSLLTSGPPDTQYF.

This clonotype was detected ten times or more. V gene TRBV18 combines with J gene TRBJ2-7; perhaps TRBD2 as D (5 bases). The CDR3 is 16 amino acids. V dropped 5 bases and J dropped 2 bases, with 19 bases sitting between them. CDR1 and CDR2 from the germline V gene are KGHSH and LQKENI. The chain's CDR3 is CASSNPNRVATYEQYF. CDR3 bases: TGTGCCAGCTCAAACCCCAACCGGGTAGCGACCTACGAGCAGTACTTC.

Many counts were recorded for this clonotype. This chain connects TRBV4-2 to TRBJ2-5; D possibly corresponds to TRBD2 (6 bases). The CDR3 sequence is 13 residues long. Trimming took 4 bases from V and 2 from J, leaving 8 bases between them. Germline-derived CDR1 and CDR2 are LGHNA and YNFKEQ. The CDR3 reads CASSPGTQETQYF. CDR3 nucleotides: TGTGCCAGCAGCCCCGGGACTCAAGAGACCCAGTACTTC.

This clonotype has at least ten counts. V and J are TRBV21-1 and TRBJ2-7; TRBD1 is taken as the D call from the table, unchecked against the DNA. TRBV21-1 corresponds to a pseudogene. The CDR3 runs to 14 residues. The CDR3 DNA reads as TGTGCCAGCAGCAACCGGGATCCTACCTACGAGCAGTACTTC. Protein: CASSNRDPTYEQYF.

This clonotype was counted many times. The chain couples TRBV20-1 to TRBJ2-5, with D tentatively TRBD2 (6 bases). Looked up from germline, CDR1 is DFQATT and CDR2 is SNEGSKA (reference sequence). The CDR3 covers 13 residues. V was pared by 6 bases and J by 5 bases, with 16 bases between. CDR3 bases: TGCAGTGCGAGCACTAGCTTGCGGGAGACCCAGTACTTC. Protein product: CSASTSLRETQYF.

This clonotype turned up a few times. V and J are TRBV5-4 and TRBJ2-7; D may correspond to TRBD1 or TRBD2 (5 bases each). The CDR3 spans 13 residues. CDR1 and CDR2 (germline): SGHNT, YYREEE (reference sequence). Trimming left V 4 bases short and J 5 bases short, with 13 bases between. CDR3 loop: CASSAQGVDEQYF. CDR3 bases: TGTGCCAGCAGCGCCCAGGGAGTCGACGAGCAGTACTTC.

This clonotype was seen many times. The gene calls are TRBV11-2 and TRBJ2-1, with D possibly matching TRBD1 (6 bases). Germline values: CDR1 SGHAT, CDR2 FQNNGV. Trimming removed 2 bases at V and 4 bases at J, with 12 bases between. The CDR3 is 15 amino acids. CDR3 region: CASSLSGQTYNEQFF. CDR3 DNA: TGTGCCAGCAGCTTATCAGGACAGACATACAATGAGCAGTTCTTC.

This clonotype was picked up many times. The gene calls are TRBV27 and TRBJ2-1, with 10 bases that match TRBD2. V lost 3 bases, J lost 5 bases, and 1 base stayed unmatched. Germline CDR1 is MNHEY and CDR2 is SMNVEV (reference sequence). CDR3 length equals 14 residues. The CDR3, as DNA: TGTGCCAGCAGTTTTGGACTAGCGGACAATGAGCAGTTCTTC. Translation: CASSFGLADNEQFF.

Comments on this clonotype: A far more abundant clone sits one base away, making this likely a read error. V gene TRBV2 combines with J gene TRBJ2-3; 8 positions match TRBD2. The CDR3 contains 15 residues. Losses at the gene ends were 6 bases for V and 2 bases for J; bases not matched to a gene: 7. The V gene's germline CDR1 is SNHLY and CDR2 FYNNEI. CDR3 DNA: TGTGCCAGCAGCTTTGATAGCGGGGCCACAGATACGCAGTATTTT. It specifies CASSFDSGATDTQYF.

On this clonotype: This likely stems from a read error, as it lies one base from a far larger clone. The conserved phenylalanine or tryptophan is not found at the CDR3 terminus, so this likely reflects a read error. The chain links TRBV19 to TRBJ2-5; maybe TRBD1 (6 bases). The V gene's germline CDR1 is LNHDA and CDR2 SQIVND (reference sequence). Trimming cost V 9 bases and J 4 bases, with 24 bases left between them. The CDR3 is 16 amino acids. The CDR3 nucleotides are TGTGCCAGCAGCAACAGAGGGGGACGCCGGTCAGAGACCCAGTACTTG. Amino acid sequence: CASSNRGGRRSETQYL.

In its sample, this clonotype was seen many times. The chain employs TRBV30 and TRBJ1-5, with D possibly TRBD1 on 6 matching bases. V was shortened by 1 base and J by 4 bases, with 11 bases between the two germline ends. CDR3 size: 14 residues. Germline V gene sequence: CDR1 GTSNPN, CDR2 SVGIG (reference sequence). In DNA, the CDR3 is TGTGCCTGGAGTGCCGACGGACAGAATCAGCCCCAGCATTTT. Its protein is CAWSADGQNQPQHF.

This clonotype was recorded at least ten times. As DNA, the CDR3 is TGCGCCAGCAGCCAGGGGACAGGCCACCTCGAGCAGTACTTC. Its translation is CASSQGTGHLEQYF. The chain recombines TRBV5-1 with TRBJ2-7, with 8 nucleotides matching TRBD1. This CDR3 has 14 amino acids. CDR1 is SGHRS and CDR2 is YFSETQ in the germline V gene. After removal of 4 bases from V and 6 bases from J, the junction contained 9 bases not matched to a gene. Using reference TRBV5-1 and TRBJ2-7 for the parts outside the CDR3, the full variable domain is KAGVTQTPRYLIKTRGQQVTLSCSPISGHRSVSWYQQTPGQGLQFLFEYFSETQRNKGNFPGRFSGRQFSNSRSEMNVSTLELGDSALYLCASSQGTGHLEQYFGPGTRLTVT.

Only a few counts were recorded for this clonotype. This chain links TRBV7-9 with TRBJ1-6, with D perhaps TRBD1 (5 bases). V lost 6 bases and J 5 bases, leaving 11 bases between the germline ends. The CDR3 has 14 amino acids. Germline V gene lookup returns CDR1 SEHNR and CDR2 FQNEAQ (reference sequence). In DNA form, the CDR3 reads TGTGCCAGCAGTTCAGGGTCGAATAATTCACCCCTCCACTTT. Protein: CASSSGSNNSPLHF.

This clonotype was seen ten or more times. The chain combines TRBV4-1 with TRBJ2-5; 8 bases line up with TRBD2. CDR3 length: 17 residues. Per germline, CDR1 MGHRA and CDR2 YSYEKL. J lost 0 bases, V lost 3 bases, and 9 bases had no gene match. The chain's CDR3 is CASSQESGGAYQETQYF. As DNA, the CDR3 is TGCGCCAGCAGCCAGGAGTCGGGGGGGGCGTACCAAGAGACCCAGTACTTC.